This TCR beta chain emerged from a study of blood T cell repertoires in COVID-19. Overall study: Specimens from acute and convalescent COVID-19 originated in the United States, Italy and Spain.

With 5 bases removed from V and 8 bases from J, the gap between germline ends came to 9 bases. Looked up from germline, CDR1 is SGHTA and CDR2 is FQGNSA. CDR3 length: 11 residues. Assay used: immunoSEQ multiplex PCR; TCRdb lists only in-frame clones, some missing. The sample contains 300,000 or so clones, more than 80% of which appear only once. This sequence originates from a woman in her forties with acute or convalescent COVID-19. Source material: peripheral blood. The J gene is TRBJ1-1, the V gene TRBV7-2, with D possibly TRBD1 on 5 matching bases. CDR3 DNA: TGTGCCAGCAGCCCCAGGACAGAAGCTTTCTTT. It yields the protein CASSPRTEAFF.